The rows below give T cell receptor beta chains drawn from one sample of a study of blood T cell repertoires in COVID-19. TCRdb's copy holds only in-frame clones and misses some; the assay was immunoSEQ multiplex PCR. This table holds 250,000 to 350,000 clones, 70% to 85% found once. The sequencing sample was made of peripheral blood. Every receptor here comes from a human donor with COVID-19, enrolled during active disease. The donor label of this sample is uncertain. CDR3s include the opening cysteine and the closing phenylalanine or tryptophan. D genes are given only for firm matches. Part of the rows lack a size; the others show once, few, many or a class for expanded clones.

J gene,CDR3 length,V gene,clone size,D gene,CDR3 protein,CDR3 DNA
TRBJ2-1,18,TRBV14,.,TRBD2,CASSTRTSGTRTYNEQFF,TGTGCCAGCAGCACTCGGACTAGCGGGACTAGGACCTACAATGAGCAGTTCTTC
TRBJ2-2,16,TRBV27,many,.,CASRPLGGVSVGELFF,TGTGCCAGCAGACCCCTGGGGGGAGTCAGTGTCGGGGAGCTGTTTTTT
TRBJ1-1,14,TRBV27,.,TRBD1,CASTFKAGGTEAFF,TGTGCCAGCACCTTTAAGGCAGGGGGCACTGAAGCTTTCTTT
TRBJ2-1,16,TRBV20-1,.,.,CSASSPRDNHYNEQFF,TGCAGTGCTAGTTCACCCCGGGACAACCATTACAATGAGCAGTTCTTC
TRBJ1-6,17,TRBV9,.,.,CASSTQGGGVSNSPLHF,TGTGCCAGCAGCACCCAGGGAGGAGGGGTCAGTAATTCACCCCTCCACTTT
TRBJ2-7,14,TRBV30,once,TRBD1,CAWSADRGAYEQYF,TGTGCCTGGAGTGCGGACAGGGGTGCGTACGAGCAGTACTTC
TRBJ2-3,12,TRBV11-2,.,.,CASSISVNTQYF,TGTGCCAGCAGCATTAGCGTAAATACGCAGTATTTT
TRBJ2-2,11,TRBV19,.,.,CATAGAGELFF,TGTGCCACCGCAGGGGCCGGGGAGCTGTTTTTT
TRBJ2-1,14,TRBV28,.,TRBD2,CATRDYYSYNEQFF,TGTGCCACCCGGGACTACTACTCCTACAATGAGCAGTTCTTC
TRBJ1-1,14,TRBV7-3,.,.,CASSLEGLNTEAFF,TGTGCCAGCAGCTTGGAGGGGCTGAACACTGAAGCTTTCTTT
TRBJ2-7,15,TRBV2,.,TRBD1,CASSGGQGGYGEQYF,TGTGCCAGCAGTGGGGGACAGGGGGGATATGGCGAGCAGTACTTC
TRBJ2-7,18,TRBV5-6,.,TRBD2,CASSRPTSGAGWTYEQYF,TGTGCCAGCAGCCGACCGACTAGCGGAGCCGGGTGGACCTACGAGCAGTACTTC
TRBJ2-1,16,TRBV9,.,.,CASSVGLSPGSNEQFF,TGTGCCAGCAGCGTAGGATTGTCTCCCGGGAGCAATGAGCAGTTCTTC
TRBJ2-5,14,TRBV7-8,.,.,CASSLAGGEETQYF,TGTGCCAGCAGCTTAGCCGGGGGAGAAGAGACCCAGTACTTC
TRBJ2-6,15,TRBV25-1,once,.,CASSGLNSGANVLTF,TGTGCCAGCAGTGGTCTTAACTCTGGGGCCAACGTCCTGACTTTC
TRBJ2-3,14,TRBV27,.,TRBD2,CASGAIAGADTQYF,TGTGCCAGCGGGGCGATCGCGGGGGCAGATACGCAGTATTTT
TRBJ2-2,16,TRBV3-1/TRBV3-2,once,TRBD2,CASSQIGLVENGELFF,TGTGCCAGCAGCCAAATAGGACTAGTCGAAAACGGGGAGCTGTTTTTT
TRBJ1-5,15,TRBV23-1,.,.,CANRSGGGSNQPQHF,TGCGCCAATCGGTCGGGGGGAGGGAGCAATCAGCCCCAGCATTTT
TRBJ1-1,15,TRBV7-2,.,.,CASSLGGEMGTEAFF,TGTGCCAGCAGCTTAGGGGGGGAAATGGGCACTGAAGCTTTCTTT
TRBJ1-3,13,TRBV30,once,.,CAWSGGGGNTIYF,TGTGCCTGGAGTGGAGGGGGTGGAAACACCATATATTTT
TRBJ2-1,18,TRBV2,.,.,CASSETQQGWSSYNEQFF,TGTGCCAGCAGTGAAACCCAACAGGGCTGGAGCTCCTACAATGAGCAGTTCTTC
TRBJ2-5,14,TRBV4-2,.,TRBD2,CASSPGLAGWTQYF,TGTGCCAGCAGCCCCGGACTAGCGGGATGGACCCAGTACTTC
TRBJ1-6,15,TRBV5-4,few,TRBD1,CASSSKGALDSPLHF,TGTGCCAGCAGCTCAAAGGGGGCTCTTGATTCACCCCTCCACTTT
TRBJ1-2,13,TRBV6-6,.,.,CASSYGSGYGYTF,TGTGCCAGCAGTTACGGCTCTGGCTATGGCTACACCTTC
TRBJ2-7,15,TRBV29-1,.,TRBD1,CSVEDRGQGSYEQYF,TGCAGCGTTGAAGATCGAGGACAGGGCTCCTACGAGCAGTACTTC
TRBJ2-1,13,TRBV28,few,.,CASSLRTYNEQFF,TGTGCCAGCAGTCTAAGGACATACAATGAGCAGTTCTTC
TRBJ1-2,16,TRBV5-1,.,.,CASSLRQGNGNYGYTF,TGCGCCAGCAGCTTAAGGCAGGGGAATGGAAACTATGGCTACACCTTC
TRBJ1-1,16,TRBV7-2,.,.,CASSLGGRSLSTEAFF,TGTGCCAGCAGCTTAGGAGGGCGTTCCCTCAGCACTGAAGCTTTCTTT
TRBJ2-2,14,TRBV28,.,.,CASSFASDTGELFF,TGTGCCAGCAGTTTCGCGTCCGACACCGGGGAGCTGTTTTTT
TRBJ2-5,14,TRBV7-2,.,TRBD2,CASSLGGSQETQYF,TGTGCCAGCAGCTTGGGCGGGAGCCAAGAGACCCAGTACTTC
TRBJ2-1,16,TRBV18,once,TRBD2,CASSSPGLAGAGEQFF,TGTGCCAGCTCGAGCCCAGGACTAGCGGGAGCGGGCGAGCAGTTCTTC
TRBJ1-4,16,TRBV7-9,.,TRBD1,CASSLGPGQGNEKLFF,TGTGCCAGCAGCTTAGGCCCGGGACAGGGGAATGAAAAACTGTTTTTT
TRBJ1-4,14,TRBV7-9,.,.,CASSPRSFHEKLFF,TGTGCCAGCAGCCCCCGGTCGTTCCATGAAAAACTGTTTTTT
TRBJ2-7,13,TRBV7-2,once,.,CASSLEAGFEQYF,TGTGCCAGCAGCTTAGAGGCAGGGTTCGAGCAGTACTTC
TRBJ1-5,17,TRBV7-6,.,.,CASSPDSKPLANQPQHF,TGTGCCAGCAGCCCGGACTCAAAACCCTTGGCTAATCAGCCCCAGCATTTT
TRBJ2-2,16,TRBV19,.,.,CASSIMTNANTGELFF,TGTGCCAGTAGTATCATGACAAACGCGAACACCGGGGAGCTGTTTTTT
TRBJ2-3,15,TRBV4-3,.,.,CASSQVWRGTDTQYF,TGCGCCAGCAGCCAAGTCTGGCGGGGCACAGATACGCAGTATTTT
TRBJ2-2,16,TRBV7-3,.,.,CASSSVTGANTGELFF,TGTGCCAGCAGCTCTGTGACAGGCGCGAACACCGGGGAGCTGTTTTTT
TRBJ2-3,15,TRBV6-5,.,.,CASITPGDSTDTQYF,TGTGCCAGCATCACCCCAGGGGATAGCACAGATACGCAGTATTTT
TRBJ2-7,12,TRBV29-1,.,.,CSVTTISYEQYF,TGCAGCGTCACTACAATCTCCTACGAGCAGTACTTC
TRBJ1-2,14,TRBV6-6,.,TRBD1,CASSETGEWYGYTF,TGTGCCAGCAGCGAGACAGGGGAGTGGTATGGCTACACCTTC
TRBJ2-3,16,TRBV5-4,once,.,CASSRPGFSDTDTQYF,TGTGCCAGCAGCCGCCCAGGGTTTTCTGATACAGATACGCAGTATTTT
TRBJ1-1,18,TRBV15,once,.,CATSRDRGRGWGNTEAFF,TGTGCCACCAGCAGAGATCGTGGAAGGGGGTGGGGAAACACTGAAGCTTTCTTT
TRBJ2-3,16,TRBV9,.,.,CASSVARLAPSDTQYF,TGTGCCAGCAGCGTAGCTCGCCTAGCACCCTCAGATACGCAGTATTTT
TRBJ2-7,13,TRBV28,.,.,CASSLDFSYEQYF,TGTGCCAGCAGTTTGGACTTCTCCTACGAGCAGTACTTC
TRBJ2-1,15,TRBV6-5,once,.,CASSNAVVGPDHQFF,TGTGCCAGCAGCAACGCCGTTGTGGGCCCTGACCACCAGTTCTTC
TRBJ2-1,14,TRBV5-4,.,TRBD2,CAVSLRAGINEQFF,TGTGCCGTATCACTACGAGCGGGGATCAATGAGCAGTTCTTC
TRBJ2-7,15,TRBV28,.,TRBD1,CASTQEGQGSREQYF,TGTGCCAGCACCCAGGAGGGACAGGGGTCTCGGGAGCAGTACTTC